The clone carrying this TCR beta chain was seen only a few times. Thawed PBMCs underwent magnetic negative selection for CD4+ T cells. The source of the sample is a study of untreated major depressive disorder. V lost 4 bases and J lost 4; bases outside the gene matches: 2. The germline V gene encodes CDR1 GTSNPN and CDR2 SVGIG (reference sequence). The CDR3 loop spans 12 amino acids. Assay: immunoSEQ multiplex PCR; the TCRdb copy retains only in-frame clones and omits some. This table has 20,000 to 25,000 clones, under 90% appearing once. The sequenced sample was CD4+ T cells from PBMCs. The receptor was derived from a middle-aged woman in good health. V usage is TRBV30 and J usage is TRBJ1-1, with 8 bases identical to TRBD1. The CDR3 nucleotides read TGTGCCTGGATGGACAGGGTCACTGAAGCTTTCTTT. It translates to CAWMDRVTEAFF.